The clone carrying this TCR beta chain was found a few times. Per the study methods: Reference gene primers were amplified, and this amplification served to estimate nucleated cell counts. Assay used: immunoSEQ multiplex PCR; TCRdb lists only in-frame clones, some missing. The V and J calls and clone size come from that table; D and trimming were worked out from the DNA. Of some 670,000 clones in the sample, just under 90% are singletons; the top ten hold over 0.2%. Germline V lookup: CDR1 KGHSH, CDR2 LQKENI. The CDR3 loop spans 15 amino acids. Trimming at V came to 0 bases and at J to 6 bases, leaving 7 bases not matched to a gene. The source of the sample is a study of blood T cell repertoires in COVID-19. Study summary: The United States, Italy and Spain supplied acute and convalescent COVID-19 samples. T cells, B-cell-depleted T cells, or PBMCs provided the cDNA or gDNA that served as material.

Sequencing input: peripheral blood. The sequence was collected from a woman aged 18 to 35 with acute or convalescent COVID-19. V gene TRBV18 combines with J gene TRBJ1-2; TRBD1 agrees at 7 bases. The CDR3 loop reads CASSPPTAGGDGYTF. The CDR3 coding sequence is TGTGCCAGCTCACCACCGACCGCAGGGGGAGATGGCTACACCTTC.